These 22 T cell receptor beta chains came from one sample sequenced in a study of molecular identifiers for immune sequencing clone quantification. MiXCR was run by TCRdb on the PCR reads, yielding one entry per CDR3 protein. Counted here are about 70,000 distinct CDR3 sequences, 15% to 20% occurring once; the ten biggest clones make up roughly 1.5%. The sequenced sample was naive CD8+ T cells from blood, with Jurkat cell RNA spiked in. The subset is: FACS-sorted CD8+CD4-CCR7+CD45RA+ naive T cells. These receptors all stem from a human donor in good health. Some libraries in this study had Jurkat cell RNA spiked in.

With respect to this clonotype: This may arise from a read error, as a much more abundant clone is one base away. The CDR3 DNA is TGTGCCAGTACCTCTAGCGGGGGCTCCTACAATGAGCAGTTCTTC. Translation gives CASTSSGGSYNEQFF. V gene TRBV19 combines with J gene TRBJ2-1; 10 bases match TRBD2. V shed 7 bases and J 0 bases; nucleotides not matched to a gene: 3. The CDR3 is 15 amino acids. Germline V gene lookup returns CDR1 LNHDA and CDR2 SQIVND (reference sequence).

The chain links TRBV27 to TRBJ2-5; 7 bases map to TRBD1. Losses at the gene ends were 3 bases for V and 4 bases for J; bases not matched to a gene: 8. This CDR3 is built from 15 residues. In germline, CDR1 is MNHEY, CDR2 SMNVEV (reference sequence). The CDR3 protein is CASSLTAGTVETQYF. The CDR3 DNA reads as TGTGCCAGCAGTTTGACCGCTGGGACAGTAGAGACCCAGTACTTC.

This clonotype was seen many times. The chain couples TRBV5-5 to TRBJ1-1; 8 nucleotides agree with TRBD1. The CDR3 spans 18 residues. CDR1 is SGHKS and CDR2 is YYEKEE in the germline V gene (reference sequence). J lost 0 bases, V lost 0 bases, and 10 bases had no gene match. The CDR3 protein is CASSLAGGLENVNTEAFF. The CDR3 bases are TGTGCCAGCAGCTTGGCAGGGGGCCTCGAAAACGTGAACACTGAAGCTTTCTTT.

Details on this clonotype: This is likely a read error, given that the CDR3 carries no conserved phenylalanine or tryptophan at its end. The genes are TRBV27 and TRBJ2-7; D is unresolved. In germline, CDR1 is MNHEY, CDR2 SMNVEV (reference sequence). Trimming stripped 2 bases from V and 1 base from J, with 6 bases between. The CDR3 sequence is 13 residues long. CDR3 coding DNA: TGTGCCAGCAGTTTAGGCAGGTCCTACGAGCAGTACCTC. Amino acids: CASSLGRSYEQYL.

The sample holds many counts of this clonotype. CDR3 loop: CASSKFGGGLSGYEQYF. DNA of the CDR3: TGCGCCAGCAGCAAGTTTGGTGGGGGGCTGAGCGGCTACGAGCAGTACTTC. The chain joins TRBV4-1 to TRBJ2-7; D tentatively fits TRBD1 or TRBD2 (6 bases each). Per germline, CDR1 MGHRA and CDR2 YSYEKL. This CDR3 region has 17 residues. Trimming removed 5 bases at V and 3 bases at J, with 23 bases between.

This clonotype was seen ten or more times. The gene calls are TRBV10-3 and TRBJ1-5; TRBD1 agrees at 7 bases. Germline trimming cut 6 bases from V and 1 base from J; bases unmatched to any gene: 0. The germline V gene encodes CDR1 ENHRY and CDR2 SYGVKD. This CDR3 region has 13 residues. Here the CDR3 reads CAIRGQSNQPQHF. The CDR3 bases are TGTGCCATCAGGGGACAGAGCAATCAGCCCCAGCATTTT.

A remark on this clonotype: A read error may account for a junction end that differs from germline. The chain employs TRBV28 and TRBJ1-2, with 8 positions matching TRBD1. The CDR3 has 14 amino acids. Germline loops: CDR1 MDHEN, CDR2 SYDVKM. CDR3 in DNA: TGTGCCAGCAGCGGGCAGGGGGCCGCCTATGACTACACCTTC. Residues: CASSGQGAAYDYTF.

Many counts were recorded for this clonotype. As DNA, the CDR3 is TGTGCCAGCAGCGGAGGGACAGAACATAATTCACCCCTCCACTTT. This translates into CASSGGTEHNSPLHF. The gene calls are TRBV9 and TRBJ1-6; TRBD1 matches 7 bases. Losses at the gene ends were 3 bases for V and 5 bases for J; bases not matched to a gene: 5. Germline V gene sequence: CDR1 SGDLS, CDR2 YYNGEE. The CDR3 runs 15 residues. Looking up the rest from reference TRBV9 and TRBJ1-6 gives the full variable domain: DSGVTQTPKHLITATGQRVTLRCSPRSGDLSVYWYQQSLDQGLQFLIQYYNGEERAKGNILERFSAQQFPDLHSELNLSSLELGDSALYFCASSGGTEHNSPLHFGNGTRLTVT.

At least ten counts were recorded for this clonotype. The rearrangement links TRBV3-1 to TRBJ2-7; D may be TRBD1 (6 bases). V lost 4 bases to trimming and J lost 3 bases, with 10 bases between them. This CDR3 region has 13 residues. CDR1 and CDR2 (germline): LGHDT, YNNKEL (reference sequence). The CDR3 DNA follows: TGTGCCAGCAGCCCGGGACACCTCTACGAGCAGTACTTC. Protein product: CASSPGHLYEQYF.

This chain connects TRBV5-4 to TRBJ2-2, with 8 bases aligning to TRBD2. CDR1 and CDR2 (germline): SGHNT, YYREEE (reference sequence). Trimming at V came to 4 bases and at J to 5 bases, leaving 7 bases not matched to a gene. This CDR3 comprises 15 residues. DNA of the CDR3: TGTGCCAGCAGCGACCGACTAGCGTTTACCGGGGAGCTGTTTTTT. Translation: CASSDRLAFTGELFF.

This clonotype was seen more than once but under ten times. The chain employs TRBV12-3 or TRBV12-4 and TRBJ1-5, with D unclear. V was trimmed by 6 bases and J by 1 base, leaving 7 bases between them. The CDR3 is made up of 13 amino acids. As DNA, the CDR3 is TGTGCCAGCAGGCAGGACAGCAATCAGCCCCAGCATTTT. This codes for CASRQDSNQPQHF.

As to this clonotype: This may be a read error: a much more frequent sequence differs by one nucleotide. The J gene is TRBJ2-7, the V gene TRBV3-1, with a weak D call TRBD2 (6 bases). Germline lookup yields CDR1 LGHDT and CDR2 YNNKEL (reference sequence). The CDR3 totals 14 residues. Here the CDR3 DNA reads TGTGCCAGCGGCCATGGAGGGACTTCCTACGAGCAGTACTTC. Its translation: CASGHGGTSYEQYF.

The table lists this clonotype with many counts. The CDR3 DNA reads TGTGCCAGCAGCTCGGGACCCGACAGGGCCTATGGCTACACCTTC. This gives the protein CASSSGPDRAYGYTF. This chain connects TRBV13 to TRBJ1-2; 7 nucleotides match TRBD1. The V segment lost 4 bases and the J segment 4 bases; nucleotides outside the gene matches: 9. In germline, CDR1 is PRHDT, CDR2 FYEKMQ (reference sequence). The CDR3 extends over 15 amino acids.

At least ten counts were recorded for this clonotype. This chain joins TRBV4-1 and TRBJ2-1; 8 positions match TRBD2. The ends lost 0 bases at V and 2 bases at J; junction bases unmatched: 3. The V gene's germline CDR1 is MGHRA and CDR2 YSYEKL. This CDR3 has 16 amino acids. Here the CDR3 DNA reads TGCGCCAGCAGCCAAGATCCTAGCGGGCCCTACAATGAGCAGTTCTTC. This sequence encodes CASSQDPSGPYNEQFF.

In its sample, this clonotype was seen many times. The chain carries TRBV19 and TRBJ1-1, with TRBD1 identical over 10 bases. CDR1 and CDR2 (germline): LNHDA, SQIVND (reference sequence). This CDR3 spans 15 amino acids. V trimming: 8 bases; J trimming: 1 base; junction bases outside the gene matches: 7. The DNA of the CDR3 is TGTGCCAGTTCAGACAGGGGGCTAACGAACACTGAAGCTTTCTTT. Protein sequence: CASSDRGLTNTEAFF.

The rearrangement links TRBV5-1 to TRBJ2-1, with TRBD2 matching 8 bases. The CDR3 is 16 amino acids. Unmatched junction bases numbered 10, after V lost 1 base and J lost 7 bases. Germline assignment: CDR1 SGHRS and CDR2 YFSETQ. The CDR3 nucleotides read TGCGCCAGCAGCTTGAGCGGTCGGGAGGGGGGTAATGAGCAGTTCTTC. Protein product: CASSLSGREGGNEQFF. The variable domain in full, completed from reference TRBV5-1 and TRBJ2-1, reads KAGVTQTPRYLIKTRGQQVTLSCSPISGHRSVSWYQQTPGQGLQFLFEYFSETQRNKGNFPGRFSGRQFSNSRSEMNVSTLELGDSALYLCASSLSGREGGNEQFFGPGTRLTVL.

The sample holds many counts of this clonotype. The J gene is TRBJ2-1, the V gene TRBV27; D tentatively fits TRBD1 or TRBD2 (6 bases each). Germline-derived CDR1 and CDR2 are MNHEY and SMNVEV (reference sequence). V gave up 5 bases and J gave up 3 bases, with 14 bases separating them. CDR3 size: 15 residues. The CDR3 bases are TGTGCCAGCAGTCGACGGGGGCCGTACTACAATGAGCAGTTCTTC. This sequence encodes CASSRRGPYYNEQFF.

As to this clonotype: This may come from a read error, since a much larger clone is one base off. This chain uses TRBV7-6 with TRBJ2-7, with TRBD1 identical over 8 bases. Trimming at V came to 5 bases and at J to 6 bases, leaving 12 bases not matched to a gene. Per the germline V gene, CDR1 is SGHVS and CDR2 is FNYEAQ. This CDR3 spans 15 amino acids. DNA for the CDR3: TGTGCCAGCAGCATAATACCGGGACAGGCGCCCGAGCAGTACTTC. Protein sequence: CASSIIPGQAPEQYF.

The table lists this clonotype with many counts. This chain uses TRBV4-1 with TRBJ2-2; D is uncertain. CDR1 MGHRA and CDR2 YSYEKL come from the germline V gene. V lost 0 bases and J 4 bases, leaving 9 bases between the germline ends. The CDR3 extends over 15 amino acids. The CDR3 region has the DNA TGCGCCAGCAGCCAAGATCGGTTGGGCACCGGGGAGCTGTTTTTT. It codes for CASSQDRLGTGELFF.

About this clonotype itself: This may arise from a read error, as a much more abundant clone is one base away. The chain couples TRBV6-5 to TRBJ2-1; 12 positions match TRBD2. Germline V gene lookup returns CDR1 MNHEY and CDR2 SVGAGI. The CDR3 is 18 residues long. The CDR3, as DNA: TGTGCCAGCAGCCTGACTAGCGGGAGTCATTCCACCTACAATGAGCAGTCCTTC. Protein: CASSLTSGSHSTYNEQSF.

This clonotype was seen ten or more times. The chain employs TRBV30 and TRBJ1-5; the match to TRBD1 covers 9 bases. The CDR3 has 15 residues. V was clipped by 3 bases and J by 1 base; unmatched bases: 4. Germline assignment: CDR1 GTSNPN and CDR2 SVGIG (reference sequence). CDR3 DNA sequence: TGTGCCTGGAGGTCGGGACAGGGAAGCAATCAGCCCCAGCATTTT. Amino acids: CAWRSGQGSNQPQHF.

This clonotype was seen many times. The rearrangement joins TRBV10-1 to TRBJ2-1, with 13 bases fitting TRBD2. Per the germline V gene, CDR1 is WNHNN and CDR2 is SYGVQD (reference sequence). This CDR3 is 16 amino acids long. The V and J ends lost 0 bases and 8 bases, in that order; junction bases with no gene match: 4. The CDR3 sequence: CASSESRTSGSYEQFF. In DNA form, the CDR3 reads TGCGCCAGCAGTGAGTCGCGGACTAGCGGGAGTTATGAGCAGTTCTTC.